Listed below are T cell receptor beta chains from one sample, sequenced in a study of T cell therapy after organ transplantation. Antigen specificity for these receptors is unknown. Clones were sequenced by immunoSEQ multiplex PCR, and TCRdb holds only the in-frame ones, with some missing. The repertoire holds 20,000 to 25,000 clones, with about four fifths as singletons. The sample was CD8+ T cells from blood, taken after autologous CMV-specific T cell therapy. All receptors come from a human patient who had received a solid organ transplant and had CMV disease. Some of the T cells may derive from the graft donor. CDR3s leave out the opening cysteine and the closing phenylalanine or tryptophan. Each record gives: V gene, CDR3 protein.

v_call: TRBV6-5; cdr3_aa: ASSRGNTGELF
v_call: TRBV6-4; cdr3_aa: ASSDDAGGTGELF
v_call: TRBV2; cdr3_aa: AAGTIGELF
v_call: TRBV23-1; cdr3_aa: ASSQSGRGANTGELF
v_call: TRBV5-6; cdr3_aa: ASSLGPGLAGVGTQY
v_call: TRBV7-7; cdr3_aa: ASSFGYQRGSLETQY
v_call: TRBV4-3; cdr3_aa: ASSQGQGSEQF
v_call: TRBV6-1; cdr3_aa: ASSDRGISGNTIY
v_call: TRBV19; cdr3_aa: ASMGDTGYEQY
v_call: TRBV25-1; cdr3_aa: ASRTDLGGTEAF
v_call: TRBV30; cdr3_aa: AWSHLNTEAF
v_call: TRBV5-4; cdr3_aa: ASSSGVRDTFYYGYT
v_call: TRBV7-2; cdr3_aa: ASSSLLYSYEQY
v_call: TRBV4-3; cdr3_aa: ASSQSGGDYEQY
v_call: TRBV4-3; cdr3_aa: ASSQGPTSGANVLT
v_call: TRBV7-8; cdr3_aa: ASSLLDRNYGYT
v_call: TRBV5-4; cdr3_aa: ASSLAGGAVDTQY
v_call: TRBV9; cdr3_aa: ASSVSTNEKLF
v_call: TRBV6-5; cdr3_aa: ASIRLEEQF
v_call: TRBV2; cdr3_aa: ASLASTGGPGELF
v_call: TRBV9; cdr3_aa: ASSVEQGFTDTQY
v_call: TRBV7-9; cdr3_aa: ASSSAAGGNQPQH
v_call: TRBV4-1; cdr3_aa: AISSGQGSDGYT
v_call: TRBV4-3; cdr3_aa: ASSQDISPYGYT
v_call: TRBV10-1; cdr3_aa: ASSEFPRDKPQNIQY
v_call: TRBV6-5; cdr3_aa: ASSYLEPLSTDTQY
v_call: TRBV14; cdr3_aa: ASSQGGLWNTEAF
v_call: TRBV4-3; cdr3_aa: ASSQDASSNYGYT
v_call: TRBV6-5; cdr3_aa: ASSYKQGSSPLH
v_call: TRBV14; cdr3_aa: ASSQDAAFYEQY
v_call: TRBV6-5; cdr3_aa: ASSPKQGSAKLF
v_call: TRBV7-2; cdr3_aa: ASSLALAGEPNYGYT
v_call: TRBV6-6; cdr3_aa: ASSYAQIYEQY
v_call: TRBV6-5; cdr3_aa: ASSYGAGDYEQY
v_call: TRBV5-6; cdr3_aa: ASTMGVNQPQH
v_call: TRBV7-9; cdr3_aa: ASSSSRVNTEAF
v_call: TRBV5-5; cdr3_aa: ASSTRGGNQPQH
v_call: TRBV4-1; cdr3_aa: ASSQDILNYEQY
v_call: TRBV9; cdr3_aa: ASGGGQPQH
v_call: TRBV27; cdr3_aa: ASSSIDRGQGGELF